This TCR beta chain was obtained from a study of blood T cell repertoires in COVID-19 (dated by TCRdb to the early 2020s). Looking at the study overall: Samples from collaborators originated in the United States, Italy and Spain and spanned both the acute and convalescent phases of COVID-19. The prospective study material was composed of cDNA or gDNA derived from T cells, B-cell-depleted T cells, or PBMCs. The dataset comprised deeply sampled blood TCRbeta repertoires from subjects exposed to, actively infected with, or recovered from COVID-19. The repertoires were made available in a free public database intended to serve as a resource for research on the immune response to SARS-CoV-2. The samples were drawn from two sources: the first 160 participants of the ongoing ImmuneRACE study, and over 1,000 subjects contributed by 6 global collaborators. Sample metadata almost always included a de-identified subject ID, COVID-19 status, age in years and sex. Where HLA class I and class II types were available, the types were taken from metadata supplied by the sample provider, not from assay-based typing.

Here is what the overall study found, with its caveats: Clinical and demographic metadata were provided uncurated, with the amount varying by source and participant.

TCRbeta CDR3 regions were amplified from genomic DNA by means of the immunoSEQ Assay, a bias-controlled multiplex PCR. The source study handled its data this way. The number of nucleated cells in each sample was estimated from the amplification of reference gene primers within the assay. To quantify the absolute abundance of each unique TCRbeta CDR3 rearrangement, sequence reads were collapsed and filtered. For each sample, productive Simpson clonality was calculated as the square root of Simpson's diversity index across productive rearrangements. TCRdb took this table from immuneACCESS and kept in-frame rearrangements with V and J called. Such tables lack part of the clones; where checked against another copy, unresolved V genes explain under half of the gap, and the rest is unexplained. That table supplies the V and J calls and clone size; D and trimming were determined from the DNA. Within this sample are about 170,000 clones, with around four fifths of them counted one time only. The ten most abundant clones make up approximately 19% of the sample.

Turning to this clone: The antigen it binds to is not known. No base-level quality is on record; no much larger clone is a single base apart.

Another Seattle source contributed samples from volunteer blood donors who had recovered from COVID-19. The collaborating institutions used their own protocols to collect whole blood in K2EDTA tubes. For TCRbeta analysis, collaborators shipped samples in one of three forms: frozen whole blood, isolated PBMCs, or DNA extracted from either of those sample types. CDR1 SGHNT and CDR2 YYREEE are derived from the germline V gene (reference sequence). Including cysteine and phenylalanine, the CDR3 has 14 amino acids. The only DNA kept is the CDR3, 42 bases in frame from the first base. Compared with germline, V lacks 0 bases and J lacks 7 bases; bases without a gene match: 6.

The rearranged segments are TRBV5-4 and TRBJ2-5; the junction holds 7 bases that match TRBD1. Specimen: peripheral blood. The clonotype was recovered from a woman in her seventies who had recovered from COVID-19. Here is the DNA: TGTGCCAGCAGCTTGGGGGGACAGTGGGCGACCCAGTACTTC. Translated, this gives CASSLGGQWATQYF. Outside the CDR3, residues come from the reference TRBV5-4 and TRBJ2-5 proteins, so the full variable domain is: ETGVTQSPTHLIKTRGQQVTLRCSSQSGHNTVSWYQQALGQGPQFIFQYYREEENGRGNFPPRFSGLQFPNYSSELNVNALELDDSALYLCASSLGGQWATQYFGPGTRLLVL.